This paragraph covers one T cell receptor beta chain sequence. The data are from a study of blood T cell repertoires in COVID-19. Study background: In each case, the material was cDNA or gDNA derived from T cells, B-cell-depleted T cells, or PBMCs.

V lost 3 bases and J 0 bases, leaving 9 bases between the germline ends. CDR1 is SGHRS, CDR2 YFSETQ, per germline. The CDR3 length is 15 residues. As handled by the study authors: Nucleated cell number was recorded as an estimate derived from reference gene primer amplification. The repertoire was sequenced with immunoSEQ multiplex PCR; TCRdb's copy has only in-frame clones and lacks some. The V and J calls and clone size are taken from that table; D and trimming were inferred from the DNA. The top ten clones hold approximately 20% of a sample with 130,000 or so clones, around 83% of them seen once. Individuals drawn from 24 US areas were roughly 18 to 89 years old. In assigning cohorts, the study relied on participant-reported clinical history.

The clonotype was recovered from a man aged 25 to 40 who had recovered from COVID-19. Sequencing input: PBMCs or T cells enriched from blood (not recorded which). V and J are TRBV5-1 and TRBJ2-2; a possible D gene is TRBD1 (5 bases). The CDR3 DNA reads as TGCGCCAGCAGCTGGCAGACAGCGAACACCGGGGAGCTGTTTTTT. Translation: CASSWQTANTGELFF. The entire variable domain, with the rest obtained from reference TRBV5-1 and TRBJ2-2, is as follows: KAGVTQTPRYLIKTRGQQVTLSCSPISGHRSVSWYQQTPGQGLQFLFEYFSETQRNKGNFPGRFSGRQFSNSRSEMNVSTLELGDSALYLCASSWQTANTGELFFGEGSRLTVL.